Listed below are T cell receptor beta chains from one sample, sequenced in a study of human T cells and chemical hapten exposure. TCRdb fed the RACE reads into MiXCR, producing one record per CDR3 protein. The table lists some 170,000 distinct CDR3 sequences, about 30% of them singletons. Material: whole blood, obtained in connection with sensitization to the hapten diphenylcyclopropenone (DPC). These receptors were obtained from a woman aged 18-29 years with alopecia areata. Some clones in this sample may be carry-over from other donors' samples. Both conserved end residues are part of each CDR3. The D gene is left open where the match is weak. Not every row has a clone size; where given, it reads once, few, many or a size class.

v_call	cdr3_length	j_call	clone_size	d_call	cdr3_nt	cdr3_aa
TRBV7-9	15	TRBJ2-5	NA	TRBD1	TGTGCCAGCAGCACTAGGGACAGGGGGAAGGAGACCCAGTACTTC	CASSTRDRGKETQYF
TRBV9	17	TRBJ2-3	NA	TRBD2	TGTGCCAGCAGCGGTTTACCAGCGGGGGTCGGCACAGATACGCAGTATTTT	CASSGLPAGVGTDTQYF
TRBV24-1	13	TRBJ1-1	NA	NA	TGTGCCACCAGCAATAGCTTGAACACTGAAGCTTTCTTT	CATSNSLNTEAFF
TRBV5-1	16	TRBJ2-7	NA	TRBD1	TGCGCCAGCAGCCTAGACAGGGGCCCTCTTGTGAACGAGCAGTACTTC	CASSLDRGPLVNEQYF
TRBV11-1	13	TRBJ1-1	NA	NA	TGTGCCAGCGAGGGGGATGAGAACACTGAAGCTTTCTTT	CASEGDENTEAFF
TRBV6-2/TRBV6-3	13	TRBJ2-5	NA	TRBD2	TGTGCCAGCGAGACTAGCGGGGGTGAGACCCAGTACTTC	CASETSGGETQYF
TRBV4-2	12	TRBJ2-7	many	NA	TGTGCCAGCAGCCAAGAAAGTTGGGAGCAGTACTTC	CASSQESWEQYF
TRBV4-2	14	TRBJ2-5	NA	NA	TGTGCCAGCAGCCAAGAAACAGGAGGGGAGACCCAGTACTTC	CASSQETGGETQYF
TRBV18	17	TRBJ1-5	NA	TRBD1	TGTGCCAGCTCGCCTAAACGGGACAGGGGAAGCAATCAGCCCCAGCATTTT	CASSPKRDRGSNQPQHF
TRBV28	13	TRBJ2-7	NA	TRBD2	TGTGCCAGCAACTTGGGGGGGACCTACGAGCAGTACTTC	CASNLGGTYEQYF
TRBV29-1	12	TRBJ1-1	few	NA	TGCAGCGCCACGGACTCGAACACTGAAGCTTTCTTT	CSATDSNTEAFF
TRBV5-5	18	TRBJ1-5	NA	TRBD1	TGTGCCAGCAGCTTGGAGCCAGGGGGGAAGGGGAACAATCAGCCCCAGCATTTT	CASSLEPGGKGNNQPQHF
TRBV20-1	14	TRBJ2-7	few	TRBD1	TGCAGTGCTTCTGTCGGGACAGGGTTGGGCGAGCAGTACTTC	CSASVGTGLGEQYF
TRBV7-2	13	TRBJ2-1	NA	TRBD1	TGTGCCAGCAGCGGGACAGGGGCAGGTGAGCAGTTCTTC	CASSGTGAGEQFF
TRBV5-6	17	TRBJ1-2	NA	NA	TGTGCCAGCAGCATAGGGGGAGGTAGTATCGGCTCCTATGGCTACACCTTC	CASSIGGGSIGSYGYTF
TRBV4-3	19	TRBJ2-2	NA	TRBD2	TGCGCCAGCAGCCAATATTTGTGGGAACTAGCGACTGACACCGGGGAGCTGTTTTTT	CASSQYLWELATDTGELFF
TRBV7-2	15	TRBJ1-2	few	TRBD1	TGTGCCAGCAGCTCTAATCAGGGGGCCGGCTATGGCTACACCTTC	CASSSNQGAGYGYTF
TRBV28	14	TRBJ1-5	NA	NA	TGTGCCAGCAGTTCGCCAGGGGGCAATCAGCCCCAGCATTTT	CASSSPGGNQPQHF
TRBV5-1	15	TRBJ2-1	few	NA	TGTGCCAGCAGCTTAGGGGGGAGCTCCTACAATGAGCAGTTCTTC	CASSLGGSSYNEQFF
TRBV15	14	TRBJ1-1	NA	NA	TGTGCCACCAGCAGACGAGGGGCCCACACTGAAGCTTTCTTT	CATSRRGAHTEAFF
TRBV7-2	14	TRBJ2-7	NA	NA	TGTGCCAGCAGCCCCGAAGCTCGGGCCTACGAGCAGTACTTC	CASSPEARAYEQYF
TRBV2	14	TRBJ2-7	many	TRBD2	TGTGCCATTACGACTAGCGGGGACCGCTACGAGCAGTACTTC	CAITTSGDRYEQYF
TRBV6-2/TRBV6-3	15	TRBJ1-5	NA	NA	TGTGCCAGCAGTTACGTGAAGGGAGGCAATCAGCCCCAGCATTTT	CASSYVKGGNQPQHF
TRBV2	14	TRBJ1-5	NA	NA	TGTGCCAGCAGTGACAGTCAGATCAATCAGCCCCAGCATTTT	CASSDSQINQPQHF
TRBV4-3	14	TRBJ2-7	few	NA	TGCGCCAGCAGCCGACTACCGGGAGCCTACGAGCAGTACTTC	CASSRLPGAYEQYF
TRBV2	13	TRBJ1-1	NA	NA	TGTGCCAGCAGCGCGGGACTTTTTATCGAAGCTTTCTTT	CASSAGLFIEAFF
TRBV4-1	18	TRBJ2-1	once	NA	TGCGCCAGCAGCCACTTATTGTCCCGGGACATCTCCTACAATGAGCAGTTCTTC	CASSHLLSRDISYNEQFF
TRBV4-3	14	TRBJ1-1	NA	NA	TGCGCCAGCAGCCAATGGGTCCTGAACACTGAAGCTTTCTTT	CASSQWVLNTEAFF
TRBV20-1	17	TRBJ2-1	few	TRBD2	TGCAGTGCCCCCGTCCCGACTAGCGGGAGGGGCTACAATGAGCAGTTCTTC	CSAPVPTSGRGYNEQFF
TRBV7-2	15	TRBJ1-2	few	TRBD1	TGTGCCAGCAGCTTATTCAAACAGGGGTTGGCTGGCTACACCTTC	CASSLFKQGLAGYTF
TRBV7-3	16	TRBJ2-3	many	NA	TGTGCCAGCAGCTCCGGACAGATCCCCCCCCCAGATACGCAGTATTTT	CASSSGQIPPPDTQYF
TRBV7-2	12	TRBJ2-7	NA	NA	TGTGCCAGCTCGGACTCAGGCTACGAGCAGTACTTC	CASSDSGYEQYF
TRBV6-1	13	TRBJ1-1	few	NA	TGTGCCAGCAGTTCAGGGTATAACACTGAAGCTTTCTTT	CASSSGYNTEAFF
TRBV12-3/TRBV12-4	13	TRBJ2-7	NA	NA	TGTGCCAGCAGTTTGACGACGCCCTACGAGCAGTACTTC	CASSLTTPYEQYF
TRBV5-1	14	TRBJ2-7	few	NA	TGCGCCAGCAGCTTAGACCCTGGGGCCTACGAGCAGTACTTC	CASSLDPGAYEQYF